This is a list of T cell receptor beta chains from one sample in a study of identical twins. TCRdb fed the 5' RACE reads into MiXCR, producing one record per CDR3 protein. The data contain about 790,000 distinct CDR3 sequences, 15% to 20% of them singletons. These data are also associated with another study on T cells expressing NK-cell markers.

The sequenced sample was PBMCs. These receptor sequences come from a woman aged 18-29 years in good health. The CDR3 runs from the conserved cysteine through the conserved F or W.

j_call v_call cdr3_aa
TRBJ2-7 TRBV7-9 CASSFSRTGSYEQYF
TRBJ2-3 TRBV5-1 CASSPNAASTDTQYF
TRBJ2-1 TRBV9 CASSVASGPYNEQFF
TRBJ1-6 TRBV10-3 CAISGQNNSPLHF
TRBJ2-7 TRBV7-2 CASSKAVFREYEQYF
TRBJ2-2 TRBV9 CASSVEYRAHLGELFF
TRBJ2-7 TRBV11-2 CASSLDQGRTYEQYF
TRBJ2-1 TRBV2 CASSVLGEVYNEQFF
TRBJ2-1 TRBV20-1 CSARVPGGAREQFF
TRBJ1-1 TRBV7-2 CASSLGQGREAFF
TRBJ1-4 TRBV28 CASSQDNNGKKLFF
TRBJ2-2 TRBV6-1 CASSARESNTGELFF
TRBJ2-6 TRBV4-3 CASSPPKSGTKTSGANVLTF
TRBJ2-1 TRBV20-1 CSALPGTSNEQFF
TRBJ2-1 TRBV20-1 CSAFTAGPPYNEQFF
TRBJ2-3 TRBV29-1 CSVEAGRGADTQYF
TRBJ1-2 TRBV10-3 CAMEGGLGYGYTF
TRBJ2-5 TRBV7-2 CASSLRGAETQYF
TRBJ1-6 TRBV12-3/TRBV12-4 CASTTRGGNSPLHF
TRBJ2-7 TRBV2 CASSVGDASYEQYF
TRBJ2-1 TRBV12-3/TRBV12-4 CASSFIRGRGGHEQFF
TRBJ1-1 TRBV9 CASSGNGVAEAFF
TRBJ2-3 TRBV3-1 CASSQASTDTQYF
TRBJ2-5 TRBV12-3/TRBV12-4 CASSLRLARETQYF
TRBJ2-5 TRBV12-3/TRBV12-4 CASRGRVNWETQYF
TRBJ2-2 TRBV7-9 CASAPLLGELFF
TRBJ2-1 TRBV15 CATSLHRRGHNEQFF
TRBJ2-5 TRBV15 CATSRDYRVGETQYF
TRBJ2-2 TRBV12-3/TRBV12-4 CASRRAVNTGELFF
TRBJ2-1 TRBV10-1 CASSEAREGEQFF
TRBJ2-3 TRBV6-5 CASSYGTGGLGDTQYF
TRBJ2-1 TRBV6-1 CASREGTSGDYNEQFF
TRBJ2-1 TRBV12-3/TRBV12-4 CASSNPGDNEQFF
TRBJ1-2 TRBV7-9 CASRVSGEEGYTF
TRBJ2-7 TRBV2 CASSEALFGGYEQYF